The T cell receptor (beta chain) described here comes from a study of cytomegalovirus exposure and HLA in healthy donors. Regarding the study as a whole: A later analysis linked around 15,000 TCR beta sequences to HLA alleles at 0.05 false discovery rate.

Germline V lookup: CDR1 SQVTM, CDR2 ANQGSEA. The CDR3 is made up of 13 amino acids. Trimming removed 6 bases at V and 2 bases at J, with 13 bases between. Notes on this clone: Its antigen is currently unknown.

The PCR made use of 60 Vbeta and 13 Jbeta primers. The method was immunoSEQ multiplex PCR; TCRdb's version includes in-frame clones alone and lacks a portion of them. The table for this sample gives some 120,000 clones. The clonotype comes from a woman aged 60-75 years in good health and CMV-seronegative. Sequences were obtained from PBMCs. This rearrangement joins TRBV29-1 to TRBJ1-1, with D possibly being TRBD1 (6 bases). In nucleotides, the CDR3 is TGCAGCGTAAGCAGGGGTGGAAACACTGAAGCTTTCTTT. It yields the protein CSVSRGGNTEAFF.